These 20 T cell receptor beta chains came from one sample sequenced in a study of T cell responses to AZD1222 COVID-19 vaccine. Data came from immunoSEQ multiplex PCR; TCRdb stores just in-frame clones and leaves some out. This sample has 150,000 to 200,000 clones, with about 86% found just once. Sequenced here: peripheral blood, sampled 28 days after the second AZD1222 dose. The receptors here all came from an adult who received the AZD1222 COVID-19 vaccine.

CDR3 sequence reads: CASSYLDNIGTLHF. The CDR3 DNA reads as TGTGCCAGCAGTTACCTCGACAACATCGGGACCCTCCACTTT. The chain employs TRBV6-5 and TRBJ1-6; D call uncertain. Trimming cost V 2 bases and J 14 bases, with 16 bases left between them. Germline lookup yields CDR1 MNHEY and CDR2 SVGAGI. The CDR3 sequence is 14 residues long.

The J gene is TRBJ1-4, the V gene TRBV28; TRBD1 might be the D (6 bases). V shed 3 bases and J shed 6 bases, with 11 bases lying between them. The V gene's germline CDR1 is MDHEN and CDR2 SYDVKM. The CDR3 length is 14 residues. This CDR3 is CASSFWGRDEKLFF. DNA for the CDR3: TGTGCCAGCAGTTTCTGGGGGCGCGATGAAAAACTGTTTTTT.

This clone appeared a few times. V and J are TRBV27 and TRBJ1-1, with D possibly TRBD1 on 6 matching bases. Deletions cut 1 base from V and 1 base from J, with 10 bases between. This CDR3 contains 15 residues. The V gene's germline CDR1 is MNHEY and CDR2 SMNVEV (reference sequence). The CDR3 is CASSLYGGQNTEAFF. The DNA of the CDR3 is TGTGCCAGCAGTTTATATGGGGGACAGAACACTGAAGCTTTCTTT.

V gene TRBV6-5 combines with J gene TRBJ1-4; the match to TRBD1 covers 8 bases. The length of the CDR3 is 14 residues. Per germline, CDR1 MNHEY and CDR2 SVGAGI. After removal of 5 bases from V and 6 bases from J, the junction contained 5 bases not matched to a gene. CDR3 DNA: TGTGCCAGCAGTCTCAGGGGGCGCGATGAAAAACTGTTTTTT. Its protein product is CASSLRGRDEKLFF.

V gene TRBV6-5 combines with J gene TRBJ2-4, with unresolved D. V lost 0 bases and J lost 15, with 12 bases in between. This CDR3 is built from 12 residues. Per germline, CDR1 MNHEY and CDR2 SVGAGI. The CDR3 sequence is CASSYSEGRRYF. The CDR3 nucleotides read TGTGCCAGCAGTTACTCGGAAGGAAGGAGGTACTTC.

This rearrangement joins TRBV5-4 to TRBJ1-1; D might be TRBD1 (5 bases). V lost 6 bases and J lost 3, with 9 bases in between. The germline gives CDR1 SGHNT, CDR2 YYREEE (reference sequence). The CDR3 extends over 12 amino acids. The CDR3 sequence: CASTRGDTEAFF. The DNA of the CDR3 is TGTGCCAGCACCCGAGGGGACACTGAAGCTTTCTTT. The full variable domain, its missing parts supplied by reference TRBV5-4 and TRBJ1-1, is ETGVTQSPTHLIKTRGQQVTLRCSSQSGHNTVSWYQQALGQGPQFIFQYYREEENGRGNFPPRFSGLQFPNYSSELNVNALELDDSALYLCASTRGDTEAFFGQGTRLTVV.

This chain uses TRBV9 with TRBJ2-5, with D possibly matching TRBD2 (5 bases). The CDR3 totals 15 residues. The V gene's germline CDR1 is SGDLS and CDR2 YYNGEE. Trimming took 2 bases from V and 0 from J, leaving 11 bases between them. CDR3 protein: CASSVSGLYQETQYF. As DNA, the CDR3 is TGTGCCAGCAGCGTCTCTGGACTTTACCAAGAGACCCAGTACTTC. Filled out from reference TRBV9 and TRBJ2-5, the complete variable domain reads DSGVTQTPKHLITATGQRVTLRCSPRSGDLSVYWYQQSLDQGLQFLIQYYNGEERAKGNILERFSAQQFPDLHSELNLSSLELGDSALYFCASSVSGLYQETQYFGPGTRLLVL.

This clone was seen a handful of times. The chain joins TRBV4-1 to TRBJ2-7; unclear D gene. V was shortened by 0 bases and J by 0 bases, with 9 bases between the two germline ends. Germline V gives CDR1 MGHRA, CDR2 YSYEKL. The CDR3 extends over 15 amino acids. The CDR3 is CASSQDENGSYEQYF. DNA for the CDR3: TGCGCCAGCAGCCAAGATGAGAACGGCTCCTACGAGCAGTACTTC.

A note on this clone: The junction departs from germline at one end; a sequencing error may be responsible. The rearrangement links TRBV7-7 to TRBJ2-5; 8 bases map to TRBD1. Germline CDR1 and CDR2: SSHAT and FNYEAQ (reference sequence). The CDR3 extends over 15 amino acids. The CDR3 DNA reads TGTGCTAGCAGCTTAGCGAGGACAGGGCAAGAGACCCAGTACTTC. This sequence encodes CASSLARTGQETQYF.

The CDR3: CASSLELTVEQYF. In DNA form, the CDR3 reads TGTGCCAGCAGCTTAGAGTTGACGGTCGAGCAGTACTTC. This chain connects TRBV7-2 to TRBJ2-7, with D unresolved. Trimming took off 1 base at V and 6 bases at J, with 10 bases between the two ends. CDR1 and CDR2 from the germline V gene are SGHTA and FQGNSA. The length of the CDR3 is 13 residues.

The chain recombines TRBV7-2 with TRBJ1-1; TRBD1 matches 7 bases. Germline V gives CDR1 SGHTA, CDR2 FQGNSA. The CDR3 runs 17 residues. The ends lost 2 bases at V and 0 bases at J; junction bases unmatched: 9. CDR3 sequence reads: CASSLSWDRRMNTEAFF. CDR3 in DNA: TGTGCCAGCAGCTTAAGCTGGGACAGAAGAATGAACACTGAAGCTTTCTTT.

The V call is TRBV18, the J call TRBJ2-5; no definite D call. Germline V lookup: CDR1 KGHSH, CDR2 LQKENI. V shed 4 bases and J shed 1 base, with 10 bases lying between them. The CDR3 sequence is 14 residues long. The CDR3 loop is CASSLAGFQETQYF. The CDR3 bases are TGTGCCAGCTCACTGGCAGGCTTCCAAGAGACCCAGTACTTC.

The chain carries TRBV7-9 and TRBJ2-2; weak D call: TRBD2 (5 bases). This CDR3 comprises 14 residues. Looked up from germline, CDR1 is SEHNR and CDR2 is FQNEAQ (reference sequence). Trimming left V 3 bases short and J 7 bases short, with 12 bases between. CDR3 coding DNA: TGTGCCAGCAGCTTCGCTCGTCGGGGCGGGGAGCTGTTTTTT. Protein product: CASSFARRGGELFF. The variable domain in full, with the rest retrieved from reference TRBV7-9 and TRBJ2-2, is DTGVSQNPRHKITKRGQNVTFRCDPISEHNRLYWYRQTLGQGPEFLTYFQNEAQLEKSRLLSDRFSAERPKGSFSTLEIQRTEQGDSAMYLCASSFARRGGELFFGEGSRLTVL.

As DNA, the CDR3 is TGTGCCAGCAGCCAGAACCTACTAGCGGGGTCAGCAGATACGCAGTATTTT. It encodes CASSQNLLAGSADTQYF. The chain joins TRBV14 to TRBJ2-3, with 10 bases matching TRBD2. V was pared by 3 bases and J by 4 bases, with 10 bases of the junction left unmatched. This CDR3 is 17 amino acids long. Germline values: CDR1 SGHDN, CDR2 FVKESK. Full variable domain (rest looked up from reference TRBV14 and TRBJ2-3): EAGVTQFPSHSVIEKGQTVTLRCDPISGHDNLYWYRRVMGKEIKFLLHFVKESKQDESGMPNNRFLAERTGGTYSTLKVQPAELEDSGVYFCASSQNLLAGSADTQYFGPGTRLTVL.

The count of this clone is one. The CDR3 DNA reads TGCGCCAGCAGCCAAGAATTTGGCAGGGCTAACACCGGGGAGCTGTTTTTT. Protein product: CASSQEFGRANTGELFF. The chain joins TRBV4-1 to TRBJ2-2; maybe TRBD1 (5 bases). Trimming took 0 bases from V and 2 from J, leaving 13 bases between them. CDR1 is MGHRA, CDR2 YSYEKL, per germline. This CDR3 spans 17 amino acids.

V usage is TRBV6-5 and J usage is TRBJ1-2, with D tentatively TRBD1 (6 bases). Germline lookup yields CDR1 MNHEY and CDR2 SVGAGI. Trimming pared 5 bases from V and 7 bases from J, leaving 14 bases between. This CDR3 comprises 13 residues. The CDR3 bases are TGTGCCAGCAGTCCCACAGGGTTGGCTGGCTACACCTTC. The encoded protein is CASSPTGLAGYTF.

The rearrangement uses TRBV12-3 or TRBV12-4 and TRBJ1-1; D not certain. The length of the CDR3 is 13 residues. V lost 2 bases to trimming and J lost 3 bases, with 7 bases between them. CDR3 sequence: CASSLQVDTEAFF. CDR3 sequence (DNA): TGTGCCAGCAGTTTACAGGTGGACACTGAAGCTTTCTTT.

The chain has TRBV6-2 or TRBV6-3 and TRBJ1-1; no clear D gene. The V and J ends lost 2 bases and 2 bases respectively, with 15 bases between them. This CDR3 is 16 amino acids long. Germline V gene sequence: CDR1 MNHEY, CDR2 SVGEGT. The CDR3 reads CASSYPGLRVNTEAFF. CDR3 nucleotide sequence: TGTGCCAGCAGTTACCCAGGATTGAGGGTCAACACTGAAGCTTTCTTT.

This sequence joins TRBV7-9 and TRBJ1-1; weak D call: TRBD1 (5 bases). CDR3 length: 14 residues. The germline V gene encodes CDR1 SEHNR and CDR2 FQNEAQ (reference sequence). Trimming removed 5 bases from V and 1 base from J, with 11 bases in between. The CDR3 region is CASSPDGANTEAFF. CDR3 DNA: TGTGCCAGCAGCCCCGACGGGGCGAACACTGAAGCTTTCTTT.

V is TRBV30 and J is TRBJ1-2, with 7 positions matching TRBD1. This CDR3 region has 15 residues. V was clipped by 3 bases and J by 2 bases; unmatched bases: 9. Germline CDR1 GTSNPN, CDR2 SVGIG (reference sequence). CDR3 in amino acids: CAWRPPGQSNYGYTF. In DNA form, the CDR3 reads TGTGCCTGGAGGCCCCCGGGACAGTCGAACTATGGCTACACCTTC.